This TCR beta chain was recovered during a study of regulatory T cells in long-lasting Graves disease (dated by TCRdb to the early 2020s). Some background on the complete study: To count as having persistent Graves' disease, a patient had to have received antithyroid drug treatment for over 5 years with TSH receptor autoantibodies remaining persistently positive. TCR sequencing covered 13 persistent and approximately 20 newly diagnosed Graves' disease patients, some 35 samples in total. Antithyroid drugs had been taken for roughly 10 years on average by persistent Graves' disease patients in the clinical cohort. The study was registered as a clinical trial and conducted in China. Peripheral blood TCR sequencing and RNA sequencing compared persistent Graves' disease patients with newly diagnosed Graves' disease patients.

Its CDR3 holds 15 amino acids, cysteine through phenylalanine. Left in the record is the CDR3 DNA by itself, 45 bases read in frame from the first base. The junction carries 13 bases between V and J, which are trimmed by 1 base and 7 bases respectively. CDR1 and CDR2, per the germline V gene, are LGHNA and YNFKEQ. There are a few counts of this clonotype. Its cognate antigen has yet to be identified. It has no much larger one-base neighbor in the sample; base qualities were not kept. Overall study results and their limits: Persistent patients shared more public clonotypes among themselves (2,741) than newly diagnosed patients did (over 900). Lower TCR Shannon entropy and fewer highly expanded clones were observed in persistent Graves' disease patients than in newly diagnosed patients, which suggested clonal expansion. As a limitation, the authors acknowledged that the small sample size may reduce accuracy. Only peripheral blood was studied, because thyroid tissue, the primary lesion, was inaccessible. Sequencing and analysis were limited to the TCR beta chain. Preferential use of TRBV28, TRBJ1-2 and TRBJ2-5 was observed in persistent disease, whereas TRBV20-1 and TRBJ2-1 were favored in newly diagnosed disease.

Receptor libraries were prepared by multiplex PCR. This sample was sequenced with an Illumina HiSeq 4000. iRepertoire HTBI primers and Arm-PCR amplification of CDR3 regions were used to construct TCR beta libraries. PCR products were gel purified before sequencing. The study's own analysis went as follows. Gene usage analysis of CDR3 amino acid clonotypes used the approximately 62 TRBV and some 15 TRBJ segments found across samples. Filtered high-quality paired reads were merged into contigs using COPE and FqMerger. BLAST was used to align contigs to the IMGT TRBV, TRBD and TRBJ reference genes, and CDR3 was defined following IMGT. Any clonotype with a frequency above 0.1% was classified as a highly expanded clone. Repertoire diversity was measured by Shannon entropy, and V-J evenness by the Gini coefficient. A clonotype was considered public if more than one individual shared it. The public sequencing data were trimmed at Q25 with fastp and processed into clonotypes with MiXCR by TCRdb, which kept only in-frame beta chains. For every CDR3 protein sequence, its rows merge into one entry that carries the most common genes and DNA. The authors' filters were not applied to this entry. The sample includes about 430,000 distinct CDR3 sequences, with 21% observed a single time. More than 13% of the sample goes to the ten largest clones.

The sample's time point, from its label and the paper: persistent/refractory GD, antithyroid drugs over 5 years with positive TRAb. RNA was extracted from PBMCs in TRIzol for both TCR sequencing and RNA sequencing. The diagnosis of Graves' disease was made according to American Thyroid Association guidelines. Recruitment of patients was carried out at an endocrinology department in Xi'an, China. Each patient gave approximately 8.8 milliliters of peripheral blood, collected in an EDTA anticoagulant tube. Ficoll Paque Plus density gradient separation was used to isolate PBMCs, and no further T cell sorting was performed. An Agilent 2100 Bioanalyzer and agarose gel were used to check RNA quality, and a NanoDrop 2000 was used to measure RNA concentration.

The source was peripheral blood mononuclear cells (PBMCs), collected when the disease was refractory, from a patient treated with antithyroid drugs. The receptor was isolated from a female donor with Graves disease. This receptor chain uses TRBV4-2 and TRBJ1-4; TRBD1 is perhaps the D gene, given 5 matching bases. The base sequence is TGTGCCAGCAGCCAAGTTTTGAGGGGAGGTGAAAAACTGTTTTTT. Translated, it gives CASSQVLRGGEKLFF.